These 10 T cell receptor beta chains were all obtained from the same sample, sequenced in a study of T cells in Graves' hyperthyroidism and ophthalmopathy. It was RNA transcripts that yielded the amplified TCR beta CDR3 regions. In the first-round RT-PCR of the TCR CDR3, the HTBI primer set was used. TCRdb itself ran the multiplex PCR reads through MiXCR, one entry per CDR3 protein. The sample holds 530,000 or so distinct CDR3 sequences; under 60% are singletons and the top ten take approximately 8.4%. The specimen was peripheral blood or thyroid tissue (not recorded which). The receptor source for this set is a woman aged 18-35 years with Graves' hyperthyroidism.

Note on this clonotype: A much larger clone lies one base from this, so it may be a read error. The rearrangement uses TRBV6-5 and TRBJ1-1; weak D call: TRBD1 (6 bases). Trimming took 7 bases from V and 1 from J, leaving 13 bases between them. In germline, CDR1 is MNHEY, CDR2 SVGAGI. The CDR3 extends over 14 amino acids. The CDR3 loop is CASIGDKKNTEAFF. The DNA of the CDR3 is TGTGCCAGCATCGGGGACAAAAAGAACACTGAAGCTTTCTTT.

This clonotype was observed at least ten times. The rearrangement uses TRBV5-6 and TRBJ2-5; D possibly uses TRBD1 or TRBD2 (6 bases each). With 10 bases removed from V and 4 bases from J, the gap between germline ends came to 8 bases. Germline V gives CDR1 SGHDT, CDR2 YYEEEE. The CDR3 is made up of 10 amino acids. The CDR3, as DNA: TGTGCCGGAGGGGGAGAGACCCAGTACTTC. Protein sequence: CAGGGETQYF.

Many counts were recorded for this clonotype. The chain joins TRBV20-1 to TRBJ1-3; the match to TRBD1 covers 7 bases. V lost 6 bases, J lost 2 bases, and 10 bases stayed unmatched. Germline V gives CDR1 DFQATT, CDR2 SNEGSKA (reference sequence). This CDR3 region has 15 residues. In DNA form, the CDR3 reads TGCAGTGCAAGCCCAACGCAGGGGGCTGGAAACACCATATATTTT. It codes for CSASPTQGAGNTIYF.

There are many counts of this clonotype. The junction departs from the called germline gene at one end, perhaps through a read error. V and J are TRBV11-2 and TRBJ2-7, with D possibly called TRBD1 or TRBD2 (7 bases each). The V gene's germline CDR1 is SGHAT and CDR2 FQNNGV. This CDR3 contains 12 residues. The CDR3 region has the DNA TGTGCCAGCAGCCAGGGGGGGCAGGGACCACACTTC. This encodes CASSQGGQGPHF. Filled out from reference TRBV11-2 and TRBJ2-7, the complete variable domain reads EAGVAQSPRYKIIEKRQSVAFWCNPISGHATLYWYQQILGQGPKLLIQFQNNGVVDDSQLPKDRFSAERLKGVDSTLKIQPAKLEDSAVYLCASSQGGQGPHFGPGTRLTVT.

The chain is built from TRBV2 and TRBJ2-1; D not certain. CDR3 length equals 12 residues. Per the germline V gene, CDR1 is SNHLY and CDR2 is FYNNEI. CDR3 in DNA: TGTGCTAGTGGTCCCCCGGATTGGCCAGGGTTCTTC. This translates into CASGPPDWPGFF. Variable domain in full (rest from reference TRBV2 and TRBJ2-1): EPEVTQTPSHQVTQMGQEVILRCVPISNHLYFYWYRQILGQKVEFLVSFYNNEISEKSEIFDDQFSVERPDGSNFTLKIRSTKLEDSAMYFCASGPPDWPGFFGPGTRLTVL.

This clonotype was seen repeatedly, ten times or more. The rearrangement uses TRBV12-3 or TRBV12-4 and TRBJ2-6; D may match TRBD1 or TRBD2 (5 bases each). The CDR3 totals 15 residues. V was trimmed by 6 bases and J by 0 bases, leaving 9 bases between them. The CDR3 DNA reads as TGTGCCAGCAGGTGGGGGAGCTCTGGGGCCAACGTCCTGACTTTC. It codes for CASRWGSSGANVLTF.

Many counts were recorded for this clonotype. The J gene is TRBJ1-5, the V gene TRBV6-1; D is unresolved. Germline values: CDR1 MNHNS, CDR2 SASEGT. This CDR3 has 13 residues. The V end lost 1 base, the J end lost 3 bases, and 4 bases lay between the germline ends. The CDR3 DNA reads TGTGCCAGCAGTGAAGAGTCCAATCAGCCCCAGCATTTT. This codes for CASSEESNQPQHF.

V usage is TRBV28 and J usage is TRBJ1-1; 8 bases agree with TRBD1. Per the germline V gene, CDR1 is MDHEN and CDR2 is SYDVKM. CDR3 length: 15 residues. The ends lost 5 bases at V and 8 bases at J; junction bases unmatched: 13. The CDR3 protein is CASSETDRVLWEAFF. CDR3 in DNA: TGTGCCAGCAGTGAAACGGACAGGGTATTATGGGAAGCTTTCTTT.

The genes are TRBV19 and TRBJ1-2; 7 bases align to TRBD1. This CDR3 contains 13 residues. Trimming at V came to 6 bases and at J to 8 bases, leaving 9 bases not matched to a gene. The germline V gene encodes CDR1 LNHDA and CDR2 SQIVND (reference sequence). The CDR3 is CASRGGQRDGYTF. The CDR3 DNA sequence: TGTGCCAGTAGGGGGGGACAGAGGGACGGCTACACCTTC. Together with reference TRBV19 and TRBJ1-2, the CDR3 gives the full variable domain: DGGITQSPKYLFRKEGQNVTLSCEQNLNHDAMYWYRQDPGQGLRLIYYSQIVNDFQKGDIAEGYSVSREKKESFPLTVTSAQKNPTAFYLCASRGGQRDGYTFGSGTRLTVV.

This clonotype has a count of ten or more. The chain uses TRBV6-1 and TRBJ2-5; 9 bases agree with TRBD2. This CDR3 is built from 15 residues. Trimming removed 7 bases from V and 3 bases from J; junction bases left unmatched: 9. From germline, CDR1 is MNHNS and CDR2 SASEGT. In DNA form, the CDR3 reads TGTGCCAGCAAGAGACTAGCGGATCTCGAAGAGACCCAGTACTTC. Protein product: CASKRLADLEETQYF.